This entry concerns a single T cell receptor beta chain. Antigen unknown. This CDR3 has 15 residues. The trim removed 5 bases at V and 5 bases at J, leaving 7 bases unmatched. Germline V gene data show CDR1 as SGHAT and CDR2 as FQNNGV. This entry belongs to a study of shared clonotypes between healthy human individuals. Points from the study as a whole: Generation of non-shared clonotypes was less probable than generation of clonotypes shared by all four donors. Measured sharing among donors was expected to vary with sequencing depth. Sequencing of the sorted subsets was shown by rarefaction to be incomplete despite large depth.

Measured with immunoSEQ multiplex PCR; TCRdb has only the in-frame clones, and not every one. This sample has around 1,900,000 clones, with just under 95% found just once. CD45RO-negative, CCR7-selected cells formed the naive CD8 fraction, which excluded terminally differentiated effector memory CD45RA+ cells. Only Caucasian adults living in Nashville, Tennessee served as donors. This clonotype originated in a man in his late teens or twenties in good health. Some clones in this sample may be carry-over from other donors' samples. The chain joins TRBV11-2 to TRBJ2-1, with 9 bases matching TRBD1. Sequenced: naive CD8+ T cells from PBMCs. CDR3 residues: CASSPRDRDHNEQFF. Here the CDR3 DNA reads TGTGCCAGCAGCCCTCGGGACAGGGACCACAATGAGCAGTTCTTC.